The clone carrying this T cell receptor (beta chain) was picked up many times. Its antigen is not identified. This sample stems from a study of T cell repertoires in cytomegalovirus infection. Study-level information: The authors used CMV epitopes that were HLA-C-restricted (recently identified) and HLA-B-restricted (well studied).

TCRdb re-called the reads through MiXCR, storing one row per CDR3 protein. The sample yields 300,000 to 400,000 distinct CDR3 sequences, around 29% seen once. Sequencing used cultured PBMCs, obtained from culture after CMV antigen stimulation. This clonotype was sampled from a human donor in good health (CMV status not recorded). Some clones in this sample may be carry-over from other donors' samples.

The CDR3 reads CASSKGDAGNQPQHF. CDR3 bases: TGTGCCAGTAGTAAAGGAGACGCGGGCAATCAGCCCCAGCATTTT. This rearrangement joins TRBV19 to TRBJ1-5, with D uncertain. From germline, CDR1 is LNHDA and CDR2 SQIVND (reference sequence). V was cut by 4 bases and J by 2 bases, with 12 bases left in between. The CDR3 sequence is 15 residues long.